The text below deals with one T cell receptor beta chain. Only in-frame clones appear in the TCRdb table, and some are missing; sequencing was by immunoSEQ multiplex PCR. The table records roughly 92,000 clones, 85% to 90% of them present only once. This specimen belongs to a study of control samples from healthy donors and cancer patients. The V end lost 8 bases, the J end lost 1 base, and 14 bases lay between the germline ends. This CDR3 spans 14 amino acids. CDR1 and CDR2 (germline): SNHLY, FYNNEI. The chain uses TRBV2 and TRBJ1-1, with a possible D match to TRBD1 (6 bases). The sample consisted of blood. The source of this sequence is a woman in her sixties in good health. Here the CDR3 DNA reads TGTGCCAGCTCCAGGGGAGGGAGGAACACTGAAGCTTTCTTT. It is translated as CASSRGGRNTEAFF.